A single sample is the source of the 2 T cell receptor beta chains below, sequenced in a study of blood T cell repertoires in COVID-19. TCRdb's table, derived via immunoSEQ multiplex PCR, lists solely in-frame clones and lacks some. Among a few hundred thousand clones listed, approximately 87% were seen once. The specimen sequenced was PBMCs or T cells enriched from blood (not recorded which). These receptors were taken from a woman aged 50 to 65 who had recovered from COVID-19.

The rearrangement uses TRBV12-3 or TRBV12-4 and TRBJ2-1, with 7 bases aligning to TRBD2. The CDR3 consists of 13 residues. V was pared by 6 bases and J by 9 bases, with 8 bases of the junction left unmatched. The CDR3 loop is CASSSQREGEQFF. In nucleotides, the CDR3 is TGTGCCAGCAGCTCCCAGAGGGAGGGTGAGCAGTTCTTC.

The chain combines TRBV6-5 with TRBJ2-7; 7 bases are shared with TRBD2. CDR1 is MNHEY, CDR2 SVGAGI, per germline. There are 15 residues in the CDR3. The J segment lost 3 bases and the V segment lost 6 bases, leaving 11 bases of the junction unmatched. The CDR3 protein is CASRTDRRGYYEQYF. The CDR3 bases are TGTGCCAGCAGAACTGACCGGCGGGGGTACTACGAGCAGTACTTC.